A single count supports the clone carrying this T cell receptor beta chain. This record belongs to a study of blood T cell repertoires in COVID-19. Across the whole study: Sites across the United States, Italy and Spain contributed samples from acute and convalescent COVID-19. The cDNA or gDNA used as material had been derived from T cells, B-cell-depleted T cells, or PBMCs.

Per the authors' pipeline: Reference gene primer amplification gave estimated nucleated cell counts. Measured with immunoSEQ multiplex PCR; TCRdb has only the in-frame clones, and not every one. V, J and clone size reflect that table, while D and trimming were determined from the DNA. The sample gives about 47,000 clones, approximately 89% of which show up once; roughly 10% is in the top ten. Germline lookup yields CDR1 SGHTA and CDR2 FQGNSA. V was clipped by 3 bases and J by 6 bases; unmatched bases: 9. CDR3 length equals 16 residues. The sequencing sample was made of peripheral blood. The receptor was isolated from an elderly man with active or convalescent COVID-19. V is TRBV7-2 and J is TRBJ1-4, with TRBD1 matching over 8 bases. The CDR3 region has the DNA TGTGCCAGCAGCTTGAGTCACAGGGGGGAGGATGAAAAACTGTTTTTT. Encoded protein: CASSLSHRGEDEKLFF. The full variable domain, rest sourced from reference TRBV7-2 and TRBJ1-4, is GAGVSQSPSNKVTEKGKDVELRCDPISGHTALYWYRQSLGQGLEFLIYFQGNSAPDKSGLPSDRFSAERTGGSVSTLTIQRTQQEDSAVYLCASSLSHRGEDEKLFFGSGTQLSVL.